This T cell receptor beta chain comes out of a study of siplizumab effects on memory and regulatory T cells. Whole-study results and caveats: Some alloreactive sequences were traceable to unstimulated CD4+ memory cells, and siplizumab significantly reduced them. Tregs that proliferated in siplizumab cultures did not have their suppressive function confirmed.

Assays captured 90,000 or so TCR templates per sample. Produced via immunoSEQ multiplex PCR; TCRdb's table is partial and in-frame only. Of under 70,000 clones listed, roughly 78% are singletons. A word on this clone: As yet, its antigen is unknown.

Sequences were generated from unstimulated naive, memory, effector memory and TEMRA subsets in a few donor pairs. This clonotype originated in a human donor in good health. Sequences were obtained from memory CD4+ T cells sorted from blood.

In nucleotides, the CDR3 is TGTGCCAGCAGCAACTCCCCCTACGAGCAGTACTTC. This codes for CASSNSPYEQYF. V usage is TRBV21-1 and J usage is TRBJ2-7; the table's D call of TRBD2 was not tested on the DNA. TRBV21-1 is labeled a pseudogene. The CDR3 has 12 residues.